This T cell receptor beta chain comes out of a study of T cell changes during pregnancy in multiple sclerosis. The table came from immunoSEQ multiplex PCR; TCRdb's copy has only in-frame clones and leaves some out. In the table there are tens of thousands of clones, 91% of which are singletons. The germline V gene encodes CDR1 SGHVS and CDR2 FQNEAQ. The J segment lost 8 bases and the V segment lost 5 bases, leaving 4 bases of the junction unmatched. CDR3 length: 14 amino acids. This specimen was CD8+ T cells from peripheral blood mononuclear cells, taken after pregnancy. This chain uses TRBV7-8 with TRBJ1-6; 9 bases are a match to TRBD1. This clonotype originated in a female donor with multiple sclerosis, enrolled in a pregnancy study. The CDR3 region is CASSVGTGYSPLHF. CDR3 bases: TGTGCCAGCAGCGTGGGGACAGGGTATTCACCCCTCCACTTT.